Sequencing of this T cell receptor (beta chain) was carried out in a study of T cells in Graves' hyperthyroidism and ophthalmopathy. Regarding the study as a whole: A model built on 13 V-J features separated ophthalmopathy from stable hyperthyroidism. Most expanded thyroid clonotypes above 0.001 also appeared in blood.

TCR beta CDR3 region amplification was performed from RNA transcripts. An initial round of RT-PCR targeting the TCR CDR3 relied on the HTBI primer set. TCRdb reprocessed the multiplex PCR reads via MiXCR and lists one record per CDR3 protein. The table has 600,000 to 700,000 distinct CDR3 sequences, under 15% seen once. Germline loops: CDR1 MNHEY, CDR2 SMNVEV (reference sequence). V was pared by 1 base and J by 4 bases, with 7 bases between. The CDR3 spans 13 residues. This clonotype showed up just a few times. Its antigen is as yet unknown. Diagnostic decisions used clinical symptoms, serum thyroxine and TRAb, thyroid ultrasound and orbital computed tomography.

The source is a woman aged 40 to 50 with Graves' ophthalmopathy. Source material: blood. This rearrangement joins TRBV27 to TRBJ2-5; D gene ambiguous. The CDR3 sequence is CASSLYERETQYF. As DNA, the CDR3 is TGTGCCAGCAGTTTATACGAGAGAGAGACCCAGTACTTC.